These 28 T cell receptor beta chains were all obtained from the same sample, sequenced in a study of cytomegalovirus exposure and HLA in healthy donors. The PCR employed 60 Vbeta primers together with 13 Jbeta primers. The protocol was immunoSEQ multiplex PCR, while the TCRdb copy is restricted to in-frame clones and leaves out a portion. The table records roughly 200,000 clones, about nine tenths of them present only once. Input material: PBMCs. These TCRs come from a boy aged 2 to 10 in good health and CMV-seronegative.

The rearrangement uses TRBV6-1 and TRBJ1-1; weak D call: TRBD1 (6 bases). Deletions cut 1 base from V and 5 bases from J, with 17 bases between. There are 16 residues in the CDR3. CDR1 and CDR2 (germline): MNHNS, SASEGT. For the CDR3, the DNA is TGTGCCAGCAGTGAAGACCTACAGGGAACGGGGACTGAAGCTTTCTTT. As protein: CASSEDLQGTGTEAFF.

The V gene is TRBV19, the J gene TRBJ1-1; a possible D gene is TRBD1 (5 bases). This CDR3 region has 15 residues. The ends were cut back, 3 bases at V and 5 bases at J, with 16 bases in the middle. Per the germline V gene, CDR1 is LNHDA and CDR2 is SQIVND (reference sequence). The CDR3, as DNA: TGTGCCAGTAGTATTGGATTCAGGGTTACGACTGAAGCTTTCTTT. It translates to CASSIGFRVTTEAFF.

The V and J genes are TRBV27 and TRBJ2-2, with a weak D call TRBD2 (6 bases). The V end was cut by 3 bases, the J end by 7 bases, with 12 bases between. CDR1 and CDR2 (germline): MNHEY, SMNVEV (reference sequence). CDR3 length: 14 amino acids. CDR3 loop: CASSLRRGRGELFF. The CDR3 nucleotides read TGTGCCAGCAGTTTGAGGAGGGGACGCGGGGAGCTGTTTTTT.

This chain links TRBV7-6 with TRBJ1-1; D is ambiguous. The V end was cut by 4 bases, the J end by 0 bases, with 6 bases between. Per the germline V gene, CDR1 is SGHVS and CDR2 is FNYEAQ. This CDR3 comprises 13 residues. The CDR3 nucleotides read TGTGCCAGCAGCTCAAACATGAACACTGAAGCTTTCTTT. It translates to CASSSNMNTEAFF.

This chain links TRBV5-1 with TRBJ2-4; D remains unclear. The CDR3 covers 15 residues. CDR1 SGHRS and CDR2 YFSETQ come from the germline V gene. The ends were cut back, 2 bases at V and 0 bases at J, with 9 bases in the middle. The CDR3 DNA reads as TGCGCCAGCAGCTTTGAACAGTTAGCCAAAAACATTCAGTACTTC. Translating it yields CASSFEQLAKNIQYF.

This sequence joins TRBV6-1 and TRBJ2-5; possible D gene TRBD1, 6 bases. The CDR3 is 13 residues long. The germline V and J ends were trimmed by 7 bases and 11 bases, with 20 bases remaining between them. Germline CDR1 is MNHNS and CDR2 is SASEGT. DNA for the CDR3: TGTGCCAGCATAGAAATCAGGGGCGGTGAGCAGTACTTC. It specifies CASIEIRGGEQYF.

The chain recombines TRBV4-1 with TRBJ2-7; TRBD1 matches 8 bases. Trimming cost V 1 base and J 7 bases; bases outside gene matches: 15. The CDR3 has 17 residues. Germline CDR1 reads MGHRA; CDR2 reads YSYEKL. The CDR3 coding sequence is TGCGCCAGCAGCCAAGCGGAAGTAGGCAGGGGGCAGTGGGAGCAGTACTTC. Its protein product is CASSQAEVGRGQWEQYF.

J is TRBJ1-2 and V is TRBV6-6; 10 bases agree with TRBD1. The germline gives CDR1 MNHNY, CDR2 SVGAGI (reference sequence). The CDR3 has 15 residues. Unmatched junction bases numbered 12, after V lost 4 bases and J lost 10 bases. The CDR3 DNA is TGTGCCAGCAGTTTCGGACAGGGGGGACCTAATACCTACACCTTC. It is translated as CASSFGQGGPNTYTF.

The chain has TRBV5-1 and TRBJ2-3, with 9 bases matching TRBD2. The CDR3 is 17 residues long. The V and J ends lost 2 bases and 2 bases, in that order; junction bases with no gene match: 9. Per the germline V gene, CDR1 is SGHRS and CDR2 is YFSETQ. CDR3 nucleotide sequence: TGCGCCAGCAGCTTTATGTCTAGCGGGGTACCCACAGATACGCAGTATTTT. Its translation: CASSFMSSGVPTDTQYF.

The table lists this clone with a few counts. The CDR3 loop reads CASSFTGFNEKLFF. The CDR3 nucleotides are TGTGCCAGTAGTTTCACCGGGTTTAATGAAAAACTGTTTTTT. V and J are TRBV19 and TRBJ1-4; D is unresolved. This CDR3 region has 14 residues. The germline gives CDR1 LNHDA, CDR2 SQIVND (reference sequence). V was pared by 5 bases and J by 4 bases, with 11 bases between.

The rearrangement links TRBV7-2 to TRBJ2-7; 13 nucleotides align to TRBD2. After removal of 5 bases from V and 2 bases from J, the junction contained 9 bases not matched to a gene. The germline CDR1 and CDR2 sequences are SGHTA and FQGNSA. The CDR3 is 17 amino acids. The CDR3: CASSTPGGTSGTYEQYF. CDR3 DNA sequence: TGTGCCAGCAGCACTCCGGGGGGGACTAGCGGGACCTACGAGCAGTACTTC.

This clone was counted a single time. The J gene is TRBJ1-1, the V gene TRBV7-3; a possible D gene is TRBD1 (6 bases). The CDR3 is 14 residues long. V was trimmed by 5 bases and J by 0 bases, leaving 10 bases between them. CDR1 is SGHTA, CDR2 FQGTGA, per germline. The DNA for the CDR3 is TGTGCCAGCAGCCCGGGGGGCATGAACACTGAAGCTTTCTTT. This encodes CASSPGGMNTEAFF. Full variable domain (missing parts from reference TRBV7-3 and TRBJ1-1): GAGVSQTPSNKVTEKGKYVELRCDPISGHTALYWYRQSLGQGPEFLIYFQGTGAADDSGLPNDRFFAVRPEGSVSTLKIQRTERGDSAVYLCASSPGGMNTEAFFGQGTRLTVV.

The chain has TRBV28 and TRBJ2-1; no clear D gene. The germline gives CDR1 MDHEN, CDR2 SYDVKM. CDR3 length equals 13 residues. With 6 bases removed from V and 7 bases from J, the gap between germline ends came to 13 bases. The CDR3 reads CASRGETLNEQFF. The CDR3 bases are TGTGCCAGCAGAGGAGAGACCCTAAATGAGCAGTTCTTC. The full variable domain, its missing parts supplied by reference TRBV28 and TRBJ2-1, is DVKVTQSSRYLVKRTGEKVFLECVQDMDHENMFWYRQDPGLGLRLIYFSYDVKMKEKGDIPEGYSVSREKKERFSLILESASTNQTSMYLCASRGETLNEQFFGPGTRLTVL.

This clone has a handful of counts. The chain employs TRBV25-1 and TRBJ1-1, with D hard to call. The CDR3 is 13 residues long. The V end lost 4 bases, the J end lost 2 bases, and 8 bases lay between the germline ends. CDR1 is MGHDK and CDR2 is SYGVNS in the germline V gene. The CDR3, as DNA: TGTGCCAGCAGTGGCGGGTTAAACACTGAAGCTTTCTTT. Translation gives CASSGGLNTEAFF.

The chain links TRBV18 to TRBJ1-4, with TRBD1 identical over 7 bases. Germline V gene sequence: CDR1 KGHSH, CDR2 LQKENI. The CDR3 extends over 18 amino acids. V gave up 2 bases and J gave up 1 base; unmatched junction bases: 10. CDR3 in amino acids: CASSPFSAGGQTNEKLFF. The CDR3 DNA follows: TGTGCCAGCTCACCATTCTCGGCAGGGGGTCAAACTAATGAAAAACTGTTTTTT. The full variable domain, in which reference TRBV18 and TRBJ1-4 provide the parts outside the CDR3, is NAGVMQNPRHLVRRRGQEARLRCSPMKGHSHVYWYRQLPEEGLKFMVYLQKENIIDESGMPKERFSAEFPKEGPSILRIQQVVRGDSAAYFCASSPFSAGGQTNEKLFFGSGTQLSVL.

Many counts were recorded for this clone. The chain joins TRBV19 to TRBJ2-5; TRBD1 might be the D (5 bases). The V end lost 6 bases, the J end lost 5 bases, and 10 bases lay between the germline ends. The germline V gene has CDR1 LNHDA and CDR2 SQIVND (reference sequence). This CDR3 region has 12 residues. CDR3 sequence: CASRGAEETQYF. DNA of the CDR3: TGTGCCAGTAGAGGGGCAGAGGAGACCCAGTACTTC.

The chain joins TRBV18 to TRBJ1-5; D uncertain. The CDR3 contains 15 residues. The germline V and J ends were trimmed by 3 bases and 5 bases, with 14 bases remaining between them. Germline CDR1 is KGHSH and CDR2 is LQKENI. The CDR3 DNA reads TGTGCCAGCTCACCCTTACAGCTAATTGATCAGCCCCAGCATTTT. Its translation is CASSPLQLIDQPQHF.

This rearrangement joins TRBV4-1 to TRBJ2-3; TRBD2 matches 11 bases. The CDR3 sequence is 19 residues long. The V segment lost 1 base and the J segment 2 bases; nucleotides outside the gene matches: 11. Germline V lookup: CDR1 MGHRA, CDR2 YSYEKL. CDR3 loop: CASSQALTGTSGHTDTQYF. The CDR3 DNA sequence: TGCGCCAGCAGCCAAGCTTTGACCGGGACTAGCGGACACACAGATACGCAGTATTTT.

The chain joins TRBV4-2 to TRBJ2-7, with TRBD1 as a possible D gene (7 bases). Between the trimmed V and J ends, which lost 1 base and 6 bases, there was a span of 13 bases. Germline V gene data show CDR1 as LGHNA and CDR2 as YNFKEQ. This CDR3 is built from 14 residues. The CDR3 DNA reads as TGTGCCAGCAGCCAAGGCGGGACAGCCTCCGAGCAGTACTTC. It encodes CASSQGGTASEQYF.

This sequence joins TRBV6-5 and TRBJ2-3; 11 nucleotides line up with TRBD2. Germline CDR1 reads MNHEY; CDR2 reads SVGAGI. Trimming removed 6 bases from V and 11 bases from J; junction bases left unmatched: 13. CDR3 length equals 15 residues. The CDR3 nucleotides read TGTGCCAGCAGGCGAGGGGGCTTAGCGGGAGGGAAGCAGTATTTT. Translation: CASRRGGLAGGKQYF.

The chain couples TRBV7-9 to TRBJ2-1; 12 nucleotides line up with TRBD2. Germline V CDR1 and CDR2: SEHNR, FQNEAQ (reference sequence). The CDR3 is made up of 16 amino acids. Trimming at V came to 1 base and at J to 7 bases, leaving 5 bases not matched to a gene. DNA of the CDR3: TGTGCCAGCAGCTTAGGGGCTAGCGGGGGGGTAAATGAGCAGTTCTTC. Translating gives CASSLGASGGVNEQFF.

The V and J genes are TRBV9 and TRBJ2-1, with a tentative D call TRBD2 (6 bases). Germline V lookup: CDR1 SGDLS, CDR2 YYNGEE. With 3 bases removed from V and 3 bases from J, the gap between germline ends came to 16 bases. The CDR3 consists of 16 residues. The CDR3 is CASSATVARGYNEQFF. CDR3 DNA: TGTGCCAGCAGCGCGACGGTAGCGCGGGGCTACAATGAGCAGTTCTTC.

J is TRBJ1-2 and V is TRBV10-2; 9 nucleotides align to TRBD1. Germline CDR1 is WSHSY and CDR2 is SAAADI. The CDR3 is 14 residues long. V was clipped by 5 bases and J by 3 bases; unmatched bases: 4. The CDR3 reads CASSLWDRDYGYTF. The DNA for the CDR3 is TGCGCCAGCAGTCTATGGGACAGGGACTATGGCTACACCTTC.

The chain is built from TRBV2 and TRBJ2-3; the match to TRBD1 covers 8 bases. Germline V lookup: CDR1 SNHLY, CDR2 FYNNEI. V dropped 6 bases and J dropped 2; count of bases not matched to a gene: 7. This CDR3 contains 15 residues. CDR3 nucleotides: TGTGCCAGCAGACAGACAGGGGTAAACACAGATACGCAGTATTTT. Its protein is CASRQTGVNTDTQYF.

The table lists this clone with a count of one. The chain recombines TRBV28 with TRBJ2-7; D possibly corresponds to TRBD1 (6 bases). CDR1 is MDHEN, CDR2 SYDVKM, per germline. Trimming removed 2 bases at V and 2 bases at J, with 19 bases between. This CDR3 contains 17 residues. CDR3 in DNA: TGTGCCAGCAGTTTACCCGACCGATTGACAGGCACCTACGAGCAGTACTTC. Amino acids: CASSLPDRLTGTYEQYF.

The rearrangement uses TRBV5-4 and TRBJ1-2; possible D gene TRBD1, 6 bases. The CDR3 totals 16 residues. Between the trimmed V and J ends, which lost 4 bases and 4 bases, there was a span of 20 bases. Germline CDR1 reads SGHNT; CDR2 reads YYREEE (reference sequence). The CDR3 loop reads CASSPLNRVFSYGYTF. The CDR3 DNA sequence: TGTGCCAGCAGCCCTCTCAACAGGGTATTCTCCTATGGCTACACCTTC.

The rearrangement joins TRBV2 to TRBJ2-7; the D gene is possibly TRBD2 (6 bases). The V and J ends lost 6 bases and 2 bases respectively, with 17 bases between them. Germline V CDR1 and CDR2: SNHLY, FYNNEI. This CDR3 is 15 amino acids long. The CDR3 sequence: CASRLRVGEAYEQYF. The CDR3 DNA reads TGTGCCAGCAGGCTTCGGGTAGGGGAGGCCTACGAGCAGTACTTC.

The genes are TRBV15 and TRBJ1-1, with 9 bases lining up with TRBD1. Germline V gene lookup returns CDR1 LNHNV and CDR2 YYDKDF (reference sequence). This CDR3 comprises 13 residues. The V and J ends lost 1 base and 10 bases, in that order; junction bases with no gene match: 4. The DNA of the CDR3 is TGTGCCACCAGCAGAGGGGGACAGGGTTCAGCTTTCTTT. Translating it yields CATSRGGQGSAFF.